This TCR beta chain is from a study of T cell changes during pregnancy in multiple sclerosis. CDR1 is SGHTA and CDR2 is FQGNSA in the germline V gene. V was pared by 1 base and J by 3 bases, with 8 bases between. This CDR3 has 14 amino acids. The repertoire was sequenced with immunoSEQ multiplex PCR; TCRdb's copy has only in-frame clones and lacks some. The sample records around 86,000 clones, about 93% being singletons. This TCR came from a female donor with multiple sclerosis, enrolled in a pregnancy study. The V call is TRBV7-2, the J call TRBJ2-3; D possibly corresponds to TRBD1 (5 bases). Sample: peripheral blood, taken in the first trimester of pregnancy. CDR3 loop: CASSLEAGTDTQYF. The DNA of the CDR3 is TGTGCCAGCAGCTTAGAGGCAGGGACAGATACGCAGTATTTT.